These 27 T cell receptor beta chains were all obtained from the same sample, sequenced in a study of regulatory T cells in long-lasting Graves disease. With iRepertoire HTBI primers and Arm-PCR of CDR3 regions, TCR beta libraries were built. TCRdb recomputed calls from the multiplex PCR reads with MiXCR, one row per CDR3 protein. The sample carries over 400,000 distinct CDR3 sequences, less than 15% recorded once. Time point indicated: newly diagnosed GD, antithyroid drugs for less than 3 months. The TCR library was made from RNA extracted from PBMCs. These data also featured in a second study, about T cells in Graves' hyperthyroidism and ophthalmopathy.

The sample here was peripheral blood mononuclear cells (PBMCs), taken at new diagnosis, from a patient treated with antithyroid drugs. The receptors derive from a woman between 50 and 59 years old with Graves disease.

This clonotype was picked up a small number of times. This chain uses TRBV9 with TRBJ2-1; no definite D call. The germline V and J ends were trimmed by 0 bases and 3 bases, with 13 bases remaining between them. Germline loops: CDR1 SGDLS, CDR2 YYNGEE. This CDR3 has 16 amino acids. The CDR3 sequence is CASSVDLSGIYNEQFF. CDR3 sequence (DNA): TGTGCCAGCAGCGTAGATTTATCGGGCATCTACAATGAGCAGTTCTTC.

This clonotype is a singleton in its sample. The germline gene is not matched at one end of the junction; a read error may be the cause. The V gene is TRBV9, the J gene TRBJ2-2; the match to TRBD2 covers 14 bases. This CDR3 has 17 residues. Germline V gene sequence: CDR1 SGDLS, CDR2 YYNGEE. CDR3 in DNA: TGTGCCAGCAATAAAGGGACTAGCGGGAGTATCACCGGGGAGCTGCTTTTT. It yields the protein CASNKGTSGSITGELLF.

Details on this clonotype: One junction end does not reproduce the germline sequence, and a read error may be involved. J is TRBJ1-4 and V is TRBV7-7; D is possibly TRBD1 (6 bases). Germline loops: CDR1 SSHAT, CDR2 FNYEAQ (reference sequence). CDR3 length: 17 amino acids. In DNA form, the CDR3 reads TGTGCTAGCAGCCCCTCCGCGGGCAGGGGCGCCAATGAAAAACTGTTTTTT. Encoded protein: CASSPSAGRGANEKLFF.

To note about this clonotype: A clone one base away is much larger, so this may be a read error. This sequence joins TRBV5-1 and TRBJ2-1, with 7 bases that match TRBD2. Trimming took 0 bases from V and 10 from J; bases not matched to a gene: 10. Germline V gives CDR1 SGHRS, CDR2 YFSETQ. The CDR3 totals 15 residues. CDR3: CASSLVPGGSYEQFF. As DNA, the CDR3 is TGCGCCAGCAGCTTGGTCCCCGGGGGGTCCTACGAGCAGTTCTTC. The variable domain in full, with the rest retrieved from reference TRBV5-1 and TRBJ2-1, is KAGVTQTPRYLIKTRGQQVTLSCSPISGHRSVSWYQQTPGQGLQFLFEYFSETQRNKGNFPGRFSGRQFSNSRSEMNVSTLELGDSALYLCASSLVPGGSYEQFFGPGTRLTVL.

This clonotype was seen a few times. The V and J genes are TRBV7-2 and TRBJ2-7, with D perhaps TRBD1 or TRBD2 (5 bases each). V lost 4 bases, J lost 6 bases, and 22 bases lay in between. The CDR3 covers 16 residues. Germline V gene data show CDR1 as SGHTA and CDR2 as FQGNSA. The chain's CDR3 is CASSSAGANLVTEQYF. DNA of the CDR3: TGTGCCAGCAGCTCAGCCGGGGCCAACTTAGTCACCGAGCAGTACTTC.

In this sample, this clonotype turned up many times. This chain connects TRBV5-1 to TRBJ2-2, with D tentatively TRBD1 (6 bases). V shed 6 bases and J shed 4 bases, with 13 bases lying between them. Germline V lookup: CDR1 SGHRS, CDR2 YFSETQ. CDR3 length: 14 amino acids. The CDR3 reads CASTRQDSTGELFF. The CDR3 nucleotides are TGCGCCAGCACAAGACAGGATAGCACCGGGGAGCTGTTTTTT.

This chain joins TRBV7-6 and TRBJ1-4; 7 bases line up with TRBD1. CDR3 length: 14 residues. CDR1 SGHVS and CDR2 FNYEAQ come from the germline V gene. The V and J ends lost 5 bases and 8 bases, in that order; junction bases with no gene match: 8. DNA of the CDR3: TGTGCCAGCAGCCCGGGACAGTCGGGAGAAAAACTGTTTTTT. It encodes CASSPGQSGEKLFF.

This clonotype was observed many times. This chain uses TRBV3-1 with TRBJ2-3, with TRBD2 matching over 8 bases. Looked up from germline, CDR1 is LGHDT and CDR2 is YNNKEL (reference sequence). J was trimmed by 3 bases and V by 3 bases; bases with no gene match: 11. The CDR3 runs 17 residues. CDR3 nucleotide sequence: TGTGCCAGCAGCCAGTTATTTAGCGGGGATTTTACAGATACGCAGTATTTT. Its protein is CASSQLFSGDFTDTQYF.

In this sample, this clonotype turned up many times. J is TRBJ1-1 and V is TRBV6-1; TRBD1 is a possible D gene (6 bases). Germline lookup yields CDR1 MNHNS and CDR2 SASEGT. V was clipped by 5 bases and J by 5 bases, with 21 bases between them. The CDR3 consists of 16 residues. The CDR3 spells CASSPSFGGGGTEAFF. The CDR3 region has the DNA TGTGCCAGCAGTCCCAGTTTTGGGGGGGGCGGGACTGAAGCTTTCTTT.

This clonotype was seen more than once but under ten times. This may be a read error: a much more frequent sequence differs by one nucleotide. The V call is TRBV11-2, the J call TRBJ2-3; no firm D call. Germline V lookup: CDR1 SGHAT, CDR2 FQNNGV. The CDR3 has 13 residues. The germline V and J ends were trimmed by 5 bases and 1 base, with 7 bases remaining between them. The CDR3 here is CASSIARTDTQYF. CDR3 coding DNA: TGTGCCAGCAGCATAGCCCGCACAGATACGCAGTATTTT. The complete variable domain, with remaining parts taken from reference TRBV11-2 and TRBJ2-3, reads EAGVAQSPRYKIIEKRQSVAFWCNPISGHATLYWYQQILGQGPKLLIQFQNNGVVDDSQLPKDRFSAERLKGVDSTLKIQPAKLEDSAVYLCASSIARTDTQYFGPGTRLTVL.

The chain couples TRBV12-3 or TRBV12-4 to TRBJ2-7; no clear D. Trimming cost V 3 bases and J 5 bases, with 8 bases left between them. This CDR3 has 12 amino acids. The CDR3 is CASSFSRNEQYF. The CDR3 bases are TGTGCCAGCAGTTTTTCCCGAAACGAGCAGTACTTC.

This clonotype was picked up many times. The CDR3 is CASSFLDSDTQYF. DNA of the CDR3: TGTGCCAGCAGCTTTTTGGACTCAGATACGCAGTATTTT. This rearrangement joins TRBV11-2 to TRBJ2-3; a weak D match, TRBD2 (5 bases). The germline gives CDR1 SGHAT, CDR2 FQNNGV. The CDR3 has 13 amino acids. V was shortened by 3 bases and J by 4 bases, with 8 bases between the two germline ends.

This chain uses TRBV4-1 with TRBJ2-2; D ambiguous. The germline CDR1 and CDR2 sequences are MGHRA and YSYEKL. Trimming pared 1 base from V and 6 bases from J, leaving 12 bases between. The CDR3 totals 15 residues. DNA for the CDR3: TGCGCCAGCAGCCAAGTTGAGGTAGCCGCCGGGGAGCTGTTTTTT. Its translation is CASSQVEVAAGELFF.

V and J are TRBV5-4 and TRBJ1-1; D might be TRBD1 (6 bases). The V gene's germline CDR1 is SGHNT and CDR2 YYREEE (reference sequence). This CDR3 has 14 amino acids. V dropped 1 base and J dropped 3 bases, with 10 bases sitting between them. The CDR3 is CASSLRTVHTEAFF. CDR3 in DNA: TGTGCCAGCAGCTTGCGGACAGTCCACACTGAAGCTTTCTTT. The full variable domain, in which reference TRBV5-4 and TRBJ1-1 provide the parts outside the CDR3, is ETGVTQSPTHLIKTRGQQVTLRCSSQSGHNTVSWYQQALGQGPQFIFQYYREEENGRGNFPPRFSGLQFPNYSSELNVNALELDDSALYLCASSLRTVHTEAFFGQGTRLTVV.

This clonotype was counted at least ten times. This rearrangement joins TRBV27 to TRBJ1-5; TRBD1 matches at 7 bases. CDR3 length equals 16 residues. V shed 6 bases, J shed 2 bases, and the junction held 10 bases outside the gene matches. CDR1 and CDR2 (germline): MNHEY, SMNVEV (reference sequence). CDR3 DNA: TGTGCCAGCAGCGCCAGTCAGGGGGTTGGCAATCAGCCCCAGCATTTT. Amino acids: CASSASQGVGNQPQHF.

This chain links TRBV5-1 with TRBJ2-2; D not resolved. Trimming cost V 6 bases and J 5 bases, with 11 bases left between them. The CDR3 runs 13 residues. Germline assignment: CDR1 SGHRS and CDR2 YFSETQ. CDR3 protein: CASTPQDTGELFF. CDR3 bases: TGCGCCAGCACCCCCCAGGATACCGGGGAGCTGTTTTTT.

The chain carries TRBV3-1 and TRBJ1-6, with a tentative D call TRBD1 (5 bases). V lost 3 bases and J lost 7, with 13 bases in between. The CDR3 has 15 residues. CDR1 and CDR2 from the germline V gene are LGHDT and YNNKEL (reference sequence). The CDR3 here is CASSQGDHGNSPLHF. In nucleotides, the CDR3 is TGTGCCAGCAGCCAGGGGGACCACGGGAATTCACCCCTCCACTTT.

This clonotype was found many times. This rearrangement joins TRBV6-5 to TRBJ1-6; perhaps TRBD1 as D (5 bases). Germline CDR1 reads MNHEY; CDR2 reads SVGAGI. This CDR3 has 19 residues. V was cut by 0 bases and J by 5 bases, with 20 bases left in between. CDR3 coding DNA: TGTGCCAGCAGTTACTCCCAGGGAGGCACATTTTACAATAATTCACCCCTCCACTTT. Amino acids: CASSYSQGGTFYNNSPLHF.

The chain couples TRBV28 to TRBJ2-7, with 7 bases lining up with TRBD2. The CDR3 totals 15 residues. The ends lost 2 bases at V and 6 bases at J; junction bases unmatched: 10. Germline values: CDR1 MDHEN, CDR2 SYDVKM. Here the CDR3 reads CASSLRASGRFEQYF. CDR3 nucleotide sequence: TGTGCCAGCAGTTTACGGGCTAGCGGCAGGTTCGAGCAGTACTTC.

This clonotype was counted many times. The chain couples TRBV7-9 to TRBJ2-1, with D tentatively TRBD1 or TRBD2 (6 bases each). The CDR3 runs 15 residues. Per germline, CDR1 SEHNR and CDR2 FQNEAQ (reference sequence). Deletions cut 5 bases from V and 2 bases from J, with 13 bases between. DNA of the CDR3: TGTGCCAGCAGCCCAGAGGGGGGTGCCTACAATGAGCAGTTCTTC. Amino acids: CASSPEGGAYNEQFF. The whole variable domain, remainder taken from reference TRBV7-9 and TRBJ2-1, is DTGVSQNPRHKITKRGQNVTFRCDPISEHNRLYWYRQTLGQGPEFLTYFQNEAQLEKSRLLSDRFSAERPKGSFSTLEIQRTEQGDSAMYLCASSPEGGAYNEQFFGPGTRLTVL.

This clonotype was counted ten times or more. The chain joins TRBV6-5 to TRBJ2-2; D perhaps matches TRBD2 (7 bases). V was clipped by 4 bases and J by 2 bases, with 11 bases between them. CDR3 length: 15 amino acids. Germline CDR1 reads MNHEY; CDR2 reads SVGAGI. This chain's CDR3 is CASSSAGANTGELFF. Here the CDR3 DNA reads TGTGCCAGCAGTTCTGCGGGGGCCAACACCGGGGAGCTGTTTTTT.

This clonotype was picked up many times. The chain joins TRBV28 to TRBJ1-5; 10 bases are a match to TRBD1. Germline lookup yields CDR1 MDHEN and CDR2 SYDVKM. After removal of 8 bases from V and 4 bases from J, the junction contained 11 bases not matched to a gene. The CDR3 covers 16 residues. In DNA form, the CDR3 reads TGTGCCAGCTCACCACCAGGACAGGGGGTAAATCAGCCCCAGCATTTT. Translation gives CASSPPGQGVNQPQHF. Variable domain in full (rest from reference TRBV28 and TRBJ1-5): DVKVTQSSRYLVKRTGEKVFLECVQDMDHENMFWYRQDPGLGLRLIYFSYDVKMKEKGDIPEGYSVSREKKERFSLILESASTNQTSMYLCASSPPGQGVNQPQHFGDGTRLSIL.

This clonotype was recorded many times. The V call is TRBV20-1, the J call TRBJ2-1; D might be TRBD2 (6 bases). The CDR3 extends over 15 amino acids. The germline gives CDR1 DFQATT, CDR2 SNEGSKA (reference sequence). Between the trimmed V and J ends, which lost 6 bases and 2 bases, there was a span of 17 bases. The CDR3 spells CSAPWVAVTYNEQFF. CDR3 coding DNA: TGCAGTGCACCCTGGGTAGCGGTCACCTACAATGAGCAGTTCTTC.

The gene calls are TRBV27 and TRBJ2-5; D ambiguous. The CDR3 sequence is 13 residues long. Deletions cut 5 bases from V and 4 bases from J, with 11 bases between. The V gene's germline CDR1 is MNHEY and CDR2 SMNVEV (reference sequence). The chain's CDR3 is CASSRALGETQYF. DNA for the CDR3: TGTGCCAGCAGTAGGGCCCTTGGAGAGACCCAGTACTTC.

Many counts were recorded for this clonotype. The V and J genes are TRBV9 and TRBJ2-7; TRBD2 agrees at 13 bases. Trimming took 0 bases from V and 8 from J; bases not matched to a gene: 5. Germline assignment: CDR1 SGDLS and CDR2 YYNGEE. The CDR3 loop spans 15 amino acids. CDR3 in amino acids: CASSVEGLAGAKQYF. In DNA form, the CDR3 reads TGTGCCAGCAGCGTAGAAGGACTAGCGGGAGCGAAGCAGTACTTC.

This clonotype showed up many times. V gene TRBV6-1 combines with J gene TRBJ2-7; tentatively, D is TRBD2 (6 bases). Germline V lookup: CDR1 MNHNS, CDR2 SASEGT. V was clipped by 8 bases and J by 2 bases, with 19 bases between them. The CDR3 runs to 15 residues. Here the CDR3 DNA reads TGTGCCAGCGCCAATACGGGGGATGTCGCCTACGAGCAGTACTTC. Translation gives CASANTGDVAYEQYF.

This clonotype was seen ten or more times. The chain combines TRBV3-1 with TRBJ2-3; TRBD2 agrees at 9 bases. Germline V gives CDR1 LGHDT, CDR2 YNNKEL (reference sequence). The junction had 9 bases not matched to a gene; V was cut back by 4 bases and J by 4 bases. The CDR3 consists of 16 residues. This chain's CDR3 is CASSRRLAVTSDTQYF. CDR3 sequence (DNA): TGTGCCAGCAGCCGCCGACTAGCGGTTACCTCAGATACGCAGTATTTT.